These 13 T cell receptor beta chains share one sample of origin, sequenced in a study of blood T cell repertoires in COVID-19. TCRdb's copy holds only in-frame clones and misses some; the assay was immunoSEQ multiplex PCR. This table holds roughly 150,000 clones, approximately 80% found once. The sample consisted of PBMCs or T cells enriched from blood (not recorded which). The receptors derive from a woman between 18 and 29 years old who had been exposed to COVID-19.

The CDR3 reads CATSRGGEGADEKLFF. In DNA form, the CDR3 reads TGTGCCACCAGCAGAGGAGGCGAGGGGGCGGATGAAAAACTGTTTTTT. The chain employs TRBV15 and TRBJ1-4; 7 bases map to TRBD1. The CDR3 is made up of 16 amino acids. V dropped 1 base and J dropped 6; count of bases not matched to a gene: 8. The V gene's germline CDR1 is LNHNV and CDR2 YYDKDF (reference sequence).

This chain connects TRBV6-6 to TRBJ1-1; 7 bases are shared with TRBD1. Germline CDR1 reads MNHNY; CDR2 reads SVGAGI (reference sequence). V lost 6 bases, J lost 3 bases, and 28 bases stayed unmatched. The CDR3 extends over 21 amino acids. CDR3 residues: CASSQISWGYSRQGQYTEAFF. The CDR3 DNA follows: TGTGCCAGCAGCCAGATAAGCTGGGGTTATTCTCGACAGGGACAATACACTGAAGCTTTCTTT.

This clone was counted once. As DNA, the CDR3 is TGTGCCAGCAGCCAAGATCAGCGATCGTACAATGAGCAGTTCTTC. Translated, it gives CASSQDQRSYNEQFF. The rearrangement links TRBV4-2 to TRBJ2-1; no firm D call. V dropped 0 bases and J dropped 4 bases, with 10 bases sitting between them. The germline CDR1 and CDR2 sequences are LGHNA and YNFKEQ. CDR3 size: 15 residues.

V usage is TRBV27 and J usage is TRBJ2-7, with unresolved D. This CDR3 spans 14 amino acids. CDR1 and CDR2 from the germline V gene are MNHEY and SMNVEV (reference sequence). Trimming pared 2 bases from V and 0 bases from J, leaving 8 bases between. CDR3 residues: CASSLMGNSYEQYF. The CDR3, as DNA: TGTGCCAGCAGTTTAATGGGCAACTCCTACGAGCAGTACTTC.

The chain uses TRBV5-1 and TRBJ2-2; no clear D gene. V gave up 4 bases and J gave up 4 bases, with 14 bases separating them. The CDR3 sequence is 15 residues long. Germline V gene sequence: CDR1 SGHRS, CDR2 YFSETQ. CDR3 coding DNA: TGCGCCAGCAGCGCGACGGTGTCAGGCACCGGGGAGCTGTTTTTT. It specifies CASSATVSGTGELFF.

The rearrangement joins TRBV3-1 (or the pseudogene TRBV3-2) to TRBJ1-6; D is unresolved. V lost 4 bases and J 5 bases, leaving 3 bases between the germline ends. The CDR3 runs 12 residues. CDR1 LGHDT and CDR2 YNNKEL come from the germline V gene (reference sequence). The CDR3 nucleotides read TGTGCCAGCAGCCGTAATAATTCACCCCTCCACTTT. Translation: CASSRNNSPLHF.

A remark on this clone: A junction boundary mismatches the germline segment, possibly from a read error. The chain uses TRBV6-5 and TRBJ1-1; D ambiguous. This CDR3 is built from 15 residues. Germline V gives CDR1 MNHEY, CDR2 SVGAGI. CDR3 in DNA: TGTGCCAGCAATTACCAGAGAGGAATGAACACTGAAGCTTTCTTT. Its translation is CASNYQRGMNTEAFF.

The gene calls are TRBV5-4 and TRBJ1-2, with 7 nucleotides matching TRBD1. The ends lost 0 bases at V and 1 base at J; junction bases unmatched: 15. CDR3 length: 19 residues. Per germline, CDR1 SGHNT and CDR2 YYREEE (reference sequence). The CDR3 is CASSLDRQGSRQNNYGYTF. The CDR3 region has the DNA TGTGCCAGCAGCTTGGATCGACAGGGATCCCGACAAAATAACTATGGCTACACCTTC.

The chain joins TRBV27 to TRBJ2-7, with D perhaps matching TRBD2 (5 bases). Germline CDR1 MNHEY, CDR2 SMNVEV (reference sequence). The CDR3 sequence is 15 residues long. V was trimmed by 0 bases and J by 2 bases, leaving 11 bases between them. The CDR3: CASSLSVGRTYEQYF. Here the CDR3 DNA reads TGTGCCAGCAGTTTATCGGTTGGGAGAACCTACGAGCAGTACTTC.

This clone was recorded once. This chain joins TRBV5-4 and TRBJ1-5; D unclear. Germline V CDR1 and CDR2: SGHNT, YYREEE (reference sequence). The V and J ends lost 1 base and 8 bases respectively, with 4 bases between them. The CDR3 is 11 residues long. CDR3 sequence (DNA): TGTGCCAGCAGCTTGTCGGAGCCCCAGCATTTT. Translating it yields CASSLSEPQHF. The whole variable domain, filled in from reference TRBV5-4 and TRBJ1-5, reads ETGVTQSPTHLIKTRGQQVTLRCSSQSGHNTVSWYQQALGQGPQFIFQYYREEENGRGNFPPRFSGLQFPNYSSELNVNALELDDSALYLCASSLSEPQHFGDGTRLSIL.

This chain uses TRBV30 with TRBJ2-2, with 14 bases identical to TRBD2. CDR3 size: 15 residues. From germline, CDR1 is GTSNPN and CDR2 SVGIG (reference sequence). The J segment lost 6 bases and the V segment lost 8 bases, leaving 8 bases of the junction unmatched. The CDR3 loop reads CAGTSGRKRPGELFF. The CDR3 nucleotides are TGTGCCGGGACTAGCGGGAGAAAGCGTCCCGGGGAGCTGTTTTTT.

This CDR3 reads CASSPQLAGEGWEQFF. The DNA for the CDR3 is TGTGCCAGCAGCCCCCAACTAGCGGGAGAAGGTTGGGAGCAGTTCTTC. The chain combines TRBV7-7 with TRBJ2-1, with 11 bases aligning to TRBD2. Germline loops: CDR1 SSHAT, CDR2 FNYEAQ (reference sequence). With 5 bases clipped from V and 10 bases from J, the junction kept 13 bases outside the gene matches. This CDR3 region has 16 residues.

This sequence joins TRBV19 and TRBJ2-1; 8 bases match TRBD2. With V trimmed by 6 bases and J by 0 bases, 22 bases remained unmatched. Germline CDR1 reads LNHDA; CDR2 reads SQIVND (reference sequence). This CDR3 spans 21 amino acids. The chain's CDR3 is CASRTLQPGLALTTSYNEQFF. The CDR3 region has the DNA TGTGCCAGTAGAACACTCCAGCCCGGACTAGCCCTTACTACCTCCTACAATGAGCAGTTCTTC.